A selection of T cell receptor beta chains follows, all from one sample in a study of shared clonotypes between healthy human individuals. Using immunoSEQ multiplex PCR, the repertoire was profiled, and TCRdb retains in-frame clones only, with some absent. The sample has some 1,900,000 clones, just under 95% seen once. Material: naive CD8+ T cells sorted from blood. These receptors were collected from a man aged 18 to 29 in good health. The CDR3 runs from the conserved cysteine through the conserved F or W. D genes are given only for firm matches. Clone sizes are given selectively: once, few, many, or a class where the clone is expanded.

V gene: TRBV10-2
clone size: -
J gene: TRBJ1-5
D gene: -
CDR3 protein: CASSESMWAESNQPQHF
CDR3 DNA: TGCGCCAGCAGTGAGTCCATGTGGGCGGAGAGCAATCAGCCCCAGCATTTT

V gene: TRBV1
clone size: -
J gene: TRBJ2-7
D gene: -
CDR3 protein: CTSSPTTASGIYEQYF
CDR3 DNA: TGCACCAGCAGCCCCACTACGGCCAGCGGGATCTACGAGCAGTACTTC

V gene: TRBV7-2
clone size: -
J gene: TRBJ2-1
D gene: TRBD2
CDR3 protein: CASSHPGLALYNEQFF
CDR3 DNA: TGTGCCAGCAGCCACCCGGGACTAGCGTTGTACAATGAGCAGTTCTTC

V gene: TRBV4-2
clone size: -
J gene: TRBJ2-2
D gene: -
CDR3 protein: CASSHYSGTGELFF
CDR3 DNA: TGTGCCAGCAGCCACTACTCCGGCACCGGGGAGCTGTTTTTT

V gene: TRBV6-6
clone size: few
J gene: TRBJ1-2
D gene: -
CDR3 protein: CASSYPGGYTF
CDR3 DNA: TGTGCCAGCAGTTACCCGGGTGGCTACACCTTC

V gene: TRBV5-4
clone size: -
J gene: TRBJ2-7
D gene: TRBD2
CDR3 protein: CASSSGPGGGYEQYF
CDR3 DNA: TGTGCCAGCAGCTCGGGCCCGGGGGGTGGCTACGAGCAGTACTTC

V gene: TRBV4-3
clone size: -
J gene: TRBJ2-7
D gene: TRBD1
CDR3 protein: CASSQDRGTGTGYEQYF
CDR3 DNA: TGCGCCAGCAGCCAAGATAGGGGGACAGGGACGGGCTACGAGCAGTACTTC

V gene: TRBV7-6
clone size: -
J gene: TRBJ2-7
D gene: -
CDR3 protein: CASSSGPFEQYF
CDR3 DNA: TGTGCCAGCAGCTCGGGACCGTTCGAGCAGTACTTC

V gene: TRBV2
clone size: -
J gene: TRBJ2-7
D gene: -
CDR3 protein: CASSEGPYRSYEQYF
CDR3 DNA: TGTGCCAGCAGTGAAGGCCCATATCGCTCCTACGAGCAGTACTTC

V gene: TRBV6-1
clone size: -
J gene: TRBJ2-5
D gene: -
CDR3 protein: CASSEEWSSETQYF
CDR3 DNA: TGTGCCAGCAGTGAGGAATGGAGTTCAGAGACCCAGTACTTC

V gene: TRBV10-1
clone size: few
J gene: TRBJ1-1
D gene: TRBD1
CDR3 protein: CASSRDSSNTEAFF
CDR3 DNA: TGCGCCAGCAGTAGGGACAGCTCTAACACTGAAGCTTTCTTT

V gene: TRBV6-1
clone size: -
J gene: TRBJ1-1
D gene: -
CDR3 protein: CASRTLGTVNTEAFF
CDR3 DNA: TGTGCCAGCAGAACCCTCGGCACGGTGAACACTGAAGCTTTCTTT

V gene: TRBV6-5
clone size: -
J gene: TRBJ2-7
D gene: -
CDR3 protein: CASSYDGLGYEQYF
CDR3 DNA: TGTGCCAGCAGTTACGACGGTCTTGGGTACGAGCAGTACTTC

V gene: TRBV27
clone size: -
J gene: TRBJ1-5
D gene: -
CDR3 protein: CASSFGGYNQPQHF
CDR3 DNA: TGTGCCAGCAGCTTCGGGGGGTACAATCAGCCCCAGCATTTT

V gene: TRBV4-1
clone size: -
J gene: TRBJ2-3
D gene: TRBD2
CDR3 protein: CASSQGAAGDPTDTQYF
CDR3 DNA: TGCGCCAGCAGCCAAGGGGCAGCGGGAGACCCCACAGATACGCAGTATTTT

V gene: TRBV5-6
clone size: once
J gene: TRBJ1-4
D gene: -
CDR3 protein: CASSLNVAVHEKLFF
CDR3 DNA: TGTGCCAGCAGCTTGAATGTGGCAGTCCATGAAAAACTGTTTTTT

V gene: TRBV6-1
clone size: -
J gene: TRBJ2-3
D gene: -
CDR3 protein: CASSEALPQTTDTQYF
CDR3 DNA: TGTGCCAGCAGTGAAGCGCTTCCCCAGACCACAGATACGCAGTATTTT

V gene: TRBV10-2
clone size: -
J gene: TRBJ2-3
D gene: -
CDR3 protein: CASSEGLTDTQYF
CDR3 DNA: TGCGCCAGCAGTGAAGGCCTCACAGATACGCAGTATTTT

V gene: TRBV9
clone size: -
J gene: TRBJ1-4
D gene: -
CDR3 protein: CASSVDGMTNEKLFF
CDR3 DNA: TGTGCCAGCAGCGTAGACGGGATGACTAATGAAAAACTGTTTTTT

V gene: TRBV28
clone size: -
J gene: TRBJ1-5
D gene: -
CDR3 protein: CASRSLGGVISNQPQHF
CDR3 DNA: TGTGCCAGCAGGTCCTTAGGAGGGGTGATTAGCAATCAGCCCCAGCATTTT

V gene: TRBV2
clone size: -
J gene: TRBJ1-1
D gene: TRBD1
CDR3 protein: CATGGDDRGMNTEAFF
CDR3 DNA: TGTGCCACCGGGGGGGATGACAGGGGAATGAACACTGAAGCTTTCTTT

V gene: TRBV19
clone size: -
J gene: TRBJ2-2
D gene: -
CDR3 protein: CASSMGGLGVTGELFF
CDR3 DNA: TGTGCCAGTAGTATGGGAGGACTGGGCGTCACCGGGGAGCTGTTTTTT

V gene: TRBV6-5
clone size: -
J gene: TRBJ1-6
D gene: -
CDR3 protein: CASSSPPTGTNSPLHF
CDR3 DNA: TGTGCCAGCAGTTCCCCCCCAACAGGGACTAATTCACCCCTCCACTTT

V gene: TRBV29-1
clone size: -
J gene: TRBJ2-3
D gene: -
CDR3 protein: CSVEPAAASTDTQYF
CDR3 DNA: TGCAGCGTTGAACCGGCTGCCGCTAGCACAGATACGCAGTATTTT

V gene: TRBV7-9
clone size: -
J gene: TRBJ2-2
D gene: -
CDR3 protein: CASSPPTGIGELFF
CDR3 DNA: TGTGCCAGCAGCCCCCCCACAGGGATCGGGGAGCTGTTTTTT